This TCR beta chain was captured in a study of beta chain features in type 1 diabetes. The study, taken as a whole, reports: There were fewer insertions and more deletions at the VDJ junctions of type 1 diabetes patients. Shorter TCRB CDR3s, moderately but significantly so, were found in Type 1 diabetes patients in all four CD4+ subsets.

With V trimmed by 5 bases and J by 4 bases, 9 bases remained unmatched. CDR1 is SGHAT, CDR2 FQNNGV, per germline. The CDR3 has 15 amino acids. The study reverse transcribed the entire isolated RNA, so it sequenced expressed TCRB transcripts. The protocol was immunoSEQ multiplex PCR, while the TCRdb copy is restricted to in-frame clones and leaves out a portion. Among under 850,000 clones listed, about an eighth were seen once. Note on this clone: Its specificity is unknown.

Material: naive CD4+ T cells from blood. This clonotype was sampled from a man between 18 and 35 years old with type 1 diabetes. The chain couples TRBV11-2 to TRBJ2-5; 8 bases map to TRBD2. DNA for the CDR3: TGTGCCAGCAGCCGGGGACCGGGGGGGCCAGAGACCCAGTACTTC. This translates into CASSRGPGGPETQYF. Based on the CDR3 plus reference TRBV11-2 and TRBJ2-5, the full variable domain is EAGVAQSPRYKIIEKRQSVAFWCNPISGHATLYWYQQILGQGPKLLIQFQNNGVVDDSQLPKDRFSAERLKGVDSTLKIQPAKLEDSAVYLCASSRGPGGPETQYFGPGTRLLVL.